This T cell receptor (beta chain) derives from a study of blood T cell repertoires in COVID-19. Overall study: The United States, Italy and Spain were the sources of the acute and convalescent COVID-19 samples. T cells, B-cell-depleted T cells, or PBMCs provided the cDNA or gDNA that served as material.

This clone came up once. Original analysis: Reference gene primers were amplified, and this amplification served to estimate nucleated cell counts. Using immunoSEQ multiplex PCR, the repertoire was profiled, and TCRdb retains in-frame clones only, with some absent. From that table come the V and J calls and clone size; the DNA was used to work out D and trimming. The sample consists of just over 80,000 clones, approximately 81% of them appearing once. Germline CDR1 SGHDN, CDR2 FVKESK. V shed 0 bases and J shed 3 bases, with 11 bases lying between them. This CDR3 has 15 residues. Sequencing was done on a sample of peripheral blood. The source is a man at least 80 years old with acute or convalescent COVID-19. The V gene is TRBV14, the J gene TRBJ1-1; tentative D call: TRBD1 (6 bases). DNA for the CDR3: TGTGCCAGCAGCCAAGATGAGGGACATTACACTGAAGCTTTCTTT. This codes for CASSQDEGHYTEAFF.